These 10 T cell receptor beta chains originate from one sample sequenced in a study of blood T cell repertoires in COVID-19. The data were produced by immunoSEQ multiplex PCR, yet TCRdb's version contains in-frame clones alone and is incomplete. The table has hundreds of thousands of clones, 80% to 90% seen once. The sample comprised peripheral blood. These receptors were obtained from a man older than 75 with acute or convalescent COVID-19.

This clone was found once. This chain links TRBV5-6 with TRBJ1-6, with D possibly matching TRBD1 (6 bases). V lost 3 bases and J lost 4, with 8 bases in between. Germline CDR1 is SGHDT and CDR2 is YYEEEE. This CDR3 contains 14 residues. CDR3 bases: TGTGCCAGCAGCTCCGGACAGTATAATTCACCCCTCCACTTT. Translated, it gives CASSSGQYNSPLHF.

The chain joins TRBV19 to TRBJ1-5; 10 nucleotides match TRBD1. Trimming at V came to 6 bases and at J to 0 bases, leaving 11 bases not matched to a gene. The CDR3 spans 18 residues. Looked up from germline, CDR1 is LNHDA and CDR2 is SQIVND (reference sequence). The DNA of the CDR3 is TGTGCCAGTAGATCCGACAGGGGGCCCTCTTATAGCAATCAGCCCCAGCATTTT. The encoded protein is CASRSDRGPSYSNQPQHF.

The J gene is TRBJ2-3, the V gene TRBV3-1 (or the pseudogene TRBV3-2); D is unclear. Between the trimmed V and J ends, which lost 1 base and 6 bases, there was a span of 5 bases. Germline values: CDR1 LGHDT, CDR2 YNNKEL (reference sequence). There are 12 residues in the CDR3. The DNA for the CDR3 is TGTGCCAGCAGCCAAGTTGAGGATACGCAGTATTTT. This encodes CASSQVEDTQYF.

The rearrangement links TRBV19 to TRBJ2-1; 9 nucleotides agree with TRBD1. With V trimmed by 6 bases and J by 4 bases, 4 bases remained unmatched. The CDR3 is 14 amino acids. Germline V gene lookup returns CDR1 LNHDA and CDR2 SQIVND (reference sequence). The CDR3 reads CASRTGGSYNEQFF. CDR3 DNA sequence: TGTGCCAGTAGGACAGGGGGGTCTTACAATGAGCAGTTCTTC.

V usage is TRBV2 and J usage is TRBJ1-5; D unresolved. The CDR3 loop spans 13 amino acids. Trimming pared 7 bases from V and 0 bases from J, leaving 7 bases between. Looked up from germline, CDR1 is SNHLY and CDR2 is FYNNEI. CDR3 nucleotide sequence: TGTGCCAGCACACAGAGTAGCAATCAGCCCCAGCATTTT. Protein product: CASTQSSNQPQHF.

The CDR3 DNA reads TGTGCCAGCAGGCCAGGGGGGACGGATGAGCAGTTCTTC. Its protein product is CASRPGGTDEQFF. The chain uses TRBV9 and TRBJ2-1, with a weak D call TRBD1 (7 bases). V lost 5 bases to trimming and J lost 8 bases, with 14 bases between them. In germline, CDR1 is SGDLS, CDR2 YYNGEE. This CDR3 region has 13 residues.

This sequence joins TRBV2 and TRBJ1-1; D gene ambiguous. The CDR3 contains 12 residues. Per the germline V gene, CDR1 is SNHLY and CDR2 is FYNNEI. The V end lost 8 bases, the J end lost 7 bases, and 14 bases lay between the germline ends. The CDR3 loop reads CASRLVVGEAFF. The CDR3 bases are TGTGCCAGCCGCCTAGTAGTAGGTGAAGCTTTCTTT. Filled out from reference TRBV2 and TRBJ1-1, the complete variable domain reads EPEVTQTPSHQVTQMGQEVILRCVPISNHLYFYWYRQILGQKVEFLVSFYNNEISEKSEIFDDQFSVERPDGSNFTLKIRSTKLEDSAMYFCASRLVVGEAFFGQGTRLTVV.

The chain uses TRBV25-1 and TRBJ1-1; weak D call: TRBD1 (6 bases). This CDR3 is built from 14 residues. CDR1 and CDR2 (germline): MGHDK, SYGVNS. With 3 bases removed from V and 9 bases from J, the gap between germline ends came to 17 bases. The CDR3 DNA reads as TGTGCCAGCAGTGACCACCAACAGGGTTCGAAAGCTTTCTTT. Translating gives CASSDHQQGSKAFF.

This clone was counted a single time. This chain joins TRBV19 and TRBJ2-6; TRBD1 matches at 10 bases. From germline, CDR1 is LNHDA and CDR2 SQIVND (reference sequence). This CDR3 is built from 17 residues. V lost 5 bases to trimming and J lost 0 bases; unmatched junction nucleotides: 4. CDR3: CASSLGQGSSGANVLTF. The CDR3 DNA sequence: TGTGCCAGTAGTTTGGGACAGGGGTCCTCTGGGGCCAACGTCCTGACTTTC.

V is TRBV2 and J is TRBJ1-6; D remains ambiguous. Trimming removed 2 bases from V and 3 bases from J, with 17 bases in between. The length of the CDR3 is 18 residues. Germline V CDR1 and CDR2: SNHLY, FYNNEI. CDR3: CASSERGSMGIYNSPLHF. The CDR3 DNA is TGTGCCAGCAGTGAAAGAGGGTCGATGGGAATCTATAATTCACCCCTCCACTTT.